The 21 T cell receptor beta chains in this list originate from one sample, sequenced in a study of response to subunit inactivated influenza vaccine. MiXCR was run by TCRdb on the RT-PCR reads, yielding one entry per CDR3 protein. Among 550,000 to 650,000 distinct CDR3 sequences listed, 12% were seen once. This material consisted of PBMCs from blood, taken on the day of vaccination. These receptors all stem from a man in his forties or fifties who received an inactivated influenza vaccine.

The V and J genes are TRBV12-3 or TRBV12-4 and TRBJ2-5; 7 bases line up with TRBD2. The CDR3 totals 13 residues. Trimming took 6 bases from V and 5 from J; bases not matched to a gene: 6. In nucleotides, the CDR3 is TGTGCCAGCAGCTCTACTAGCGTGGAGACCCAGTACTTC. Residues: CASSSTSVETQYF.

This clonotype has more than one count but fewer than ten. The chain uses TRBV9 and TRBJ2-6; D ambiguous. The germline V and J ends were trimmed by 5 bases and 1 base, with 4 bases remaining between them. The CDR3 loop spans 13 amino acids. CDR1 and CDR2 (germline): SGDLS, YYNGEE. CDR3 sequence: CASRESGANVLTF. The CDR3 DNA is TGTGCCAGCAGGGAATCTGGGGCCAACGTCCTGACTTTC.

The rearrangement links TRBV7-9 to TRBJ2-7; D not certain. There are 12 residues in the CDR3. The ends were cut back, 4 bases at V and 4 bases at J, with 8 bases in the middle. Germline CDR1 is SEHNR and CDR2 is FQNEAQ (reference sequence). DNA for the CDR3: TGTGCCAGCAGCTCGATTGGTTACGAGCAGTACTTC. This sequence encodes CASSSIGYEQYF.

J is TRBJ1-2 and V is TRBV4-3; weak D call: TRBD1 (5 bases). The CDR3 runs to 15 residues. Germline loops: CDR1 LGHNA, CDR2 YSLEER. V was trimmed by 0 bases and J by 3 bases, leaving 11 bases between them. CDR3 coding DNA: TGCGCCAGCAGCCAAGATGCAGGGAGCCACTATGGCTACACCTTC. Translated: CASSQDAGSHYGYTF.

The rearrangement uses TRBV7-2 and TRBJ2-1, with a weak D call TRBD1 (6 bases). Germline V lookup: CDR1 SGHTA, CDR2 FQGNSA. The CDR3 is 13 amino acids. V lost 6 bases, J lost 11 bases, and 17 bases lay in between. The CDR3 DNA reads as TGTGCCAGCAGAGGGGGAACGGAAACCAAGCAGTTCTTC. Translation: CASRGGTETKQFF.

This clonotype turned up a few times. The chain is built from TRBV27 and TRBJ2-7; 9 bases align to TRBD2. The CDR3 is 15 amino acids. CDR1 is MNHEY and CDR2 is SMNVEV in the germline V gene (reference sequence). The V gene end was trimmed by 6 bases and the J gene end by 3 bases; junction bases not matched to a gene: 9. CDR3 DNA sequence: TGTGCCAGCAGCCGGGGGACTAGCATCAACTACGAGCAGTACTTC. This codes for CASSRGTSINYEQYF.

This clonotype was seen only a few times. CDR3 bases: TGTGCCAGCAGTTTTCGCTCGGTCGACAGGTCCCACGAGCAGTACTTC. It is translated as CASSFRSVDRSHEQYF. The V gene is TRBV28, the J gene TRBJ2-7; perhaps TRBD1 as D (6 bases). Germline V CDR1 and CDR2: MDHEN, SYDVKM. V was trimmed by 3 bases and J by 5 bases, leaving 20 bases between them. The CDR3 extends over 16 amino acids.

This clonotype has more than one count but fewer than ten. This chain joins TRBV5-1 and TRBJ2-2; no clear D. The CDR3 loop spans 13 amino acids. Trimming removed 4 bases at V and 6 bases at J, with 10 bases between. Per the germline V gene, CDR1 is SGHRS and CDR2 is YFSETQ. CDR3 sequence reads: CASSVAPPGELFF. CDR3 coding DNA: TGCGCCAGCAGCGTAGCCCCCCCCGGGGAGCTGTTTTTT.

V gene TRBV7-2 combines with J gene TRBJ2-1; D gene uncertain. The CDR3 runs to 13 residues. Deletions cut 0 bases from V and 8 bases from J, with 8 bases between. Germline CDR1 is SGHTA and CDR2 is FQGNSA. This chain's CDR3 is CASSLALWDEQFF. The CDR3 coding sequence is TGTGCCAGCAGCTTAGCCCTTTGGGATGAGCAGTTCTTC. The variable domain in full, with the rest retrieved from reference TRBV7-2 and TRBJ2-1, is GAGVSQSPSNKVTEKGKDVELRCDPISGHTALYWYRQSLGQGLEFLIYFQGNSAPDKSGLPSDRFSAERTGGSVSTLTIQRTQQEDSAVYLCASSLALWDEQFFGPGTRLTVL.

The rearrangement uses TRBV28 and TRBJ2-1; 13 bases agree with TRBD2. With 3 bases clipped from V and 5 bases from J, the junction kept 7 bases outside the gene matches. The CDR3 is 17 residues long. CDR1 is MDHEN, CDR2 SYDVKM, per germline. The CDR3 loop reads CASSFWRLAGGHNEQFF. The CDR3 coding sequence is TGTGCCAGCAGTTTTTGGCGACTAGCGGGGGGTCACAATGAGCAGTTCTTC.

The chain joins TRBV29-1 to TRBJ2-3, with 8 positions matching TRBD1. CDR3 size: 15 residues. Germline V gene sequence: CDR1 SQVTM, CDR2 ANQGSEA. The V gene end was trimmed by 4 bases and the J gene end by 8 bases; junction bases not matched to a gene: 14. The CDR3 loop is CSVVRATGAYGTQYF. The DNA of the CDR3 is TGCAGCGTTGTTCGGGCGACAGGGGCGTACGGTACGCAGTATTTT.

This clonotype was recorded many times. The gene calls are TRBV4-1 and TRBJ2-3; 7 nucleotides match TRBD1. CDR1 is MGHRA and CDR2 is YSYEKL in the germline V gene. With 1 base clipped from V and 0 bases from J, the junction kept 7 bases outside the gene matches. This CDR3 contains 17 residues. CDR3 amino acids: CASSQAPTGASTDTQYF. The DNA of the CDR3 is TGCGCCAGCAGCCAAGCCCCTACAGGGGCCAGCACAGATACGCAGTATTTT.

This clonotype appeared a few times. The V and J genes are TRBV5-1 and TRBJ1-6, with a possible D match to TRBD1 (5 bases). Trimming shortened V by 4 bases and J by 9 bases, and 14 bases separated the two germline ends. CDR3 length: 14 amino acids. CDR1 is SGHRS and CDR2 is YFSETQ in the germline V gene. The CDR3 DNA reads TGCGCCAGCAGCGGGGCCGGGGCTAGTTCACCCCTCCACTTT. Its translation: CASSGAGASSPLHF.

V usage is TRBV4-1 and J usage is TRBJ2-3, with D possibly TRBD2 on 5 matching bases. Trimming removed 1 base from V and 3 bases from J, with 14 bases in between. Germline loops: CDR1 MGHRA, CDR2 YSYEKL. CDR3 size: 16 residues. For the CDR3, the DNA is TGCGCCAGCAGCCAAGGTCTAGCCTCCCGGACAGATACGCAGTATTTT. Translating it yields CASSQGLASRTDTQYF.

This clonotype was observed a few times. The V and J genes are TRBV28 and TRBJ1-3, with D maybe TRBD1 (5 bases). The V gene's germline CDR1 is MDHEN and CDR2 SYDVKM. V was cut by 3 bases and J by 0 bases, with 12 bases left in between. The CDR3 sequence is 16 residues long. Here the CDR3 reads CASSLGGILSGNTIYF. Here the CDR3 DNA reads TGTGCCAGCAGTTTGGGGGGAATCCTCTCTGGAAACACCATATATTTT.

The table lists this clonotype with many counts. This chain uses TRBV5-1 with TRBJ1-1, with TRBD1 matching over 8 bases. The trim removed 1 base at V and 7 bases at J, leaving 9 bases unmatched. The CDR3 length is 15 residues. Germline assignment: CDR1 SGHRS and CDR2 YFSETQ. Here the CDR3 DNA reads TGCGCCAGCAGCTTGATACCCGGACAGGGAATTGAAGCTTTCTTT. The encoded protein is CASSLIPGQGIEAFF.

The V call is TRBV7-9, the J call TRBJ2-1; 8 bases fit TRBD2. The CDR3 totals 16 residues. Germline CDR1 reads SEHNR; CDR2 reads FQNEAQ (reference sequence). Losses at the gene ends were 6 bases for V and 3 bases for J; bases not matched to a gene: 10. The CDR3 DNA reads TGTGCCAGCAGAAGGTGGCGGGAGGAGGTCTACAATGAGCAGTTCTTC. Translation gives CASRRWREEVYNEQFF.

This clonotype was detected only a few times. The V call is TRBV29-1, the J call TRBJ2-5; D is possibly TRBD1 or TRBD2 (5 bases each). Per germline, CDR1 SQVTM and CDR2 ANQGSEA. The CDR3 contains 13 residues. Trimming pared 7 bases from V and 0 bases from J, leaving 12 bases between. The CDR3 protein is CSAKWGYQETQYF. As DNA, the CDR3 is TGCAGCGCGAAATGGGGGTACCAAGAGACCCAGTACTTC.

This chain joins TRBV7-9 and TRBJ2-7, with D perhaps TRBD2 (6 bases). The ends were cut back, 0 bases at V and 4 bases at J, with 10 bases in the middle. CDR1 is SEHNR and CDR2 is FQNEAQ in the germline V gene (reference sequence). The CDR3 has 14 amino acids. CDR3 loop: CASSLALGGYEQYF. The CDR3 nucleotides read TGTGCCAGCAGCTTAGCGCTCGGGGGATACGAGCAGTACTTC.

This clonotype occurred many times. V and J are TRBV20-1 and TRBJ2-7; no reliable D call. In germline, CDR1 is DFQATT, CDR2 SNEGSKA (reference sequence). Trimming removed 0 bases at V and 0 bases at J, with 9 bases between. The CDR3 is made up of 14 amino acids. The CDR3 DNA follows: TGCAGTGCTAGAGACCCAGCGAGCTCCTACGAGCAGTACTTC. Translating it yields CSARDPASSYEQYF.

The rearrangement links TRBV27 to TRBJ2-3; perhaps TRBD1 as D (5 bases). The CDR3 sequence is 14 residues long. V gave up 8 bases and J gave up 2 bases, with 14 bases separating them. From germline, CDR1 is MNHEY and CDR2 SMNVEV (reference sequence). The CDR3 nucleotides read TGTGCCAGCTCCCCACAGGAGACCACAGATACGCAGTATTTT. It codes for CASSPQETTDTQYF.